The TCR beta chain under discussion was sequenced for a study of blood T cell repertoires in COVID-19. Study at large: Sites in the United States, Italy and Spain provided acute and convalescent COVID-19 samples.

This CDR3 region has 15 residues. Trimming removed 0 bases from V and 8 bases from J; junction bases left unmatched: 5. CDR1 and CDR2 (germline): SGHTA, FQGNSA. Per the original methods: It was from reference gene primer amplification that nucleated cell counts were estimated. Here immunoSEQ multiplex PCR was the method, and the copy in TCRdb shows in-frame clones only, minus some. The DNA gave D and trimming, while V, J and clone size come from that table. The table lists fewer than 60,000 clones, more than 75% of them singletons, with approximately 23% in the top ten. Source material: peripheral blood. J is TRBJ1-4 and V is TRBV7-2; 8 nucleotides align to TRBD1. The sequence derives from a woman aged 80 or older with acute or convalescent COVID-19. The CDR3 spells CASSLARTGIEKLFF. CDR3 nucleotide sequence: TGTGCCAGCAGCTTAGCGAGGACAGGGATAGAAAAACTGTTTTTT.